This record concerns one TCR beta chain sequence. The data originate from a study of shared clonotypes between healthy human individuals. As for the study in general: CD4 naive cells filled three plates per donor, CD4 memory three, CD8 naive two and CD8 memory one.

The repertoire was sequenced with immunoSEQ multiplex PCR; TCRdb's copy has only in-frame clones and lacks some. The table has about 1.1 million clones, roughly 80% seen once. The receptor was derived from a man aged 18 to 30 in good health. Some clones in this sample may be carry-over from other donors' samples. Material: memory CD4+ T cells from PBMCs. Specified subset: CD45RA-negative fraction.

The CDR3 nucleotides are TGCGCCAGCAGCTTGGCCGGTAGCGGGAGCCCCTACAATGAGCAGTTCTTC. It is translated as CASSLAGSGSPYNEQFF. This chain connects TRBV5-1 to TRBJ2-1, with 9 bases fitting TRBD2. CDR3 size: 17 residues. The V gene end was trimmed by 0 bases and the J gene end by 2 bases; junction bases not matched to a gene: 6. Germline V CDR1 and CDR2: SGHRS, YFSETQ.